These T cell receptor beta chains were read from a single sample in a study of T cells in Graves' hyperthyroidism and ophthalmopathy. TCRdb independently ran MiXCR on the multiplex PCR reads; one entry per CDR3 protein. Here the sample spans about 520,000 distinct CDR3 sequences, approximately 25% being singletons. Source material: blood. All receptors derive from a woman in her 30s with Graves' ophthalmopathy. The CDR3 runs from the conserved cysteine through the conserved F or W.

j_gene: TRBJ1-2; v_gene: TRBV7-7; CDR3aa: CASSSDNRSSGGCYGYTF
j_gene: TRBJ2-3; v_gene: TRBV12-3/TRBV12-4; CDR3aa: CASSSRESSTDTQYF
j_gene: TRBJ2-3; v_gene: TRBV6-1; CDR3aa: CASSRDRLHTDTQYF
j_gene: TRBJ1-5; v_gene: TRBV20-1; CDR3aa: CSASRGNVEPQHF
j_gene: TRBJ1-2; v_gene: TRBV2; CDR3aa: CASSGLRGVGYTF
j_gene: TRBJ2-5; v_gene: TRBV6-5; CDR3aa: CASSYDSQETQYF
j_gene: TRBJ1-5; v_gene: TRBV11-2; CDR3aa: CASSLKPSRYNQPQHF
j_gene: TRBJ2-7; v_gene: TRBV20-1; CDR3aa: CSATGTYYEQYF
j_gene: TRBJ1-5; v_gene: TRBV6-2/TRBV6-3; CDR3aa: CASMERDQPQHF
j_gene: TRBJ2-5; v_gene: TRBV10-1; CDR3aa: CASQETTGGIETQYF
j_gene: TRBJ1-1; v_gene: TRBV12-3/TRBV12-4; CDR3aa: CASSSRTGGGETEAFF
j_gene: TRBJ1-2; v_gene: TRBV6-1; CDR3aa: CASSEHENYNYGYTF
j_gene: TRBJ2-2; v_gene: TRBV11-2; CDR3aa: CASSQTAGSGELFF
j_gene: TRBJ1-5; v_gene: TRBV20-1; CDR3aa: CSARDAASSKPQHF
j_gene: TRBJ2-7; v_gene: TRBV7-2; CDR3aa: CASSLAGNQGEQYF
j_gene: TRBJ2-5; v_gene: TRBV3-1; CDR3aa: CASSDSQTQYF
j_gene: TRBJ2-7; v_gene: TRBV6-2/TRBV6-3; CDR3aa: CASSYGTSVTYEQYF
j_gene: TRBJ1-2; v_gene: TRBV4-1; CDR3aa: CASSQEDRIYGYTF
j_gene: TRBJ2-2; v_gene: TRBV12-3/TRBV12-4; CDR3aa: CASSRQPRAVNTGELFF
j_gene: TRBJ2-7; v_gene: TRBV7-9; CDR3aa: CASSLVTHYEQYF
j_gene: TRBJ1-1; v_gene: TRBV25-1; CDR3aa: CASSPLRRGLNTEAFF
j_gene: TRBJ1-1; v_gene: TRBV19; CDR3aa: CASSQRTGSAEAFF
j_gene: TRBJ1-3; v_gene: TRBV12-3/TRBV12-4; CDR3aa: CASSRGRGNTIYF